This T cell receptor (beta chain) was sequenced in a study of technical replicates of blood from a few donors. V was cut by 6 bases and J by 0 bases, with 16 bases left in between. The CDR3 is 16 residues long. The germline gives CDR1 SGHTA, CDR2 FQGNSA. Profiled with immunoSEQ multiplex PCR; TCRdb holds only in-frame clones, not every one. Of 55,000 to 75,000 clones in the sample, around 91% were seen once. Sequenced sample: PBMCs. This TCR came from a human donor in good health. Some clones in this sample may be carry-over from other donors' samples. The chain employs TRBV7-2 and TRBJ2-3, with TRBD2 as a possible D gene (5 bases). Written as DNA, the CDR3 is TGTGCCAGCAGTTTGGTCCCAGCGGCTAGCACAGATACGCAGTATTTT. Its translation: CASSLVPAASTDTQYF.